These T cell receptor beta chains were read from a single sample in a study of T cells in Graves' hyperthyroidism and ophthalmopathy. Each CDR3 protein gets one entry after TCRdb re-called the multiplex PCR reads with MiXCR. The table lists approximately 570,000 distinct CDR3 sequences, just under 20% of them singletons. The sequencing input was blood. The receptors derive from a man aged 40-55 years with Graves' ophthalmopathy. CDR3s include the opening cysteine and the closing phenylalanine or tryptophan. D genes are given only for firm matches. Rows give clone size only sometimes, using once, few, many, or a class for an expanded clone.

>NA|many|TRBJ2-5|15|TRBV7-8
TGTGCCAGCAGCTTAGGCCGACAGACCCAAGAGACCCAGTACTTC
CASSLGRQTQETQYF
>TRBD1|NA|TRBJ2-3|15|TRBV10-3
TGTGCCATCAAAGGTCGGACAGGGGGCTCAGATACGCAGTATTTT
CAIKGRTGGSDTQYF
>TRBD1|few|TRBJ1-3|17|TRBV7-9
TGTGCCAGCAGCCTCGGACAGGGCTCGAGCTCTGGAAACACCATATATTTT
CASSLGQGSSSGNTIYF
>TRBD1|few|TRBJ2-3|15|TRBV5-1
TGCGCCAGCAGCTTAGCAGGGGGCAATGAAGATACGCAGTATTTT
CASSLAGGNEDTQYF
>TRBD2|few|TRBJ2-7|16|TRBV5-5
TGTGCCAGCAGCCCAGGACTAGCGGGAGCATTCCACGAGCAGTACTTC
CASSPGLAGAFHEQYF
>NA|few|TRBJ1-6|18|TRBV10-3
TGTGCCATCAGTGAGTCTAAAAGCGCTGGGAGAAATAATTCACCCCTCCACTTT
CAISESKSAGRNNSPLHF
>NA|NA|TRBJ2-7|13|TRBV20-1
TGCAGTGCTACCCCGGGAGATACCTACGGGCAGTACTTC
CSATPGDTYGQYF
>NA|many|TRBJ1-2|15|TRBV4-1
TGCGCCAGCAGCCAAGCAGCGACAGGCCTGAGGGGCTACACCTTC
CASSQAATGLRGYTF
>NA|NA|TRBJ2-2|11|TRBV29-1
TGCAGCGTCGAGGGAGCCGGGGAGCTGTTTTTT
CSVEGAGELFF
>NA|many|TRBJ1-6|13|TRBV3-1
TGTGCCAGCAGCCCCCGCCCGCCGGCGCCCCTCCACTTT
CASSPRPPAPLHF
>NA|NA|TRBJ1-1|13|TRBV20-1
TGCAGTGCTAGGAGGGACATGAACACTGAAGCTTTCTTT
CSARRDMNTEAFF
>TRBD1|many|TRBJ1-4|14|TRBV6-1
TGTGCCAGCAGTGAATTACAGGGGGCTGGAAAACTGTTTTTT
CASSELQGAGKLFF
>NA|NA|TRBJ2-1|13|TRBV20-1
TGCAGTGCTAGTAAGAACTCTAATAATGAGCAGTTCTTC
CSASKNSNNEQFF
>TRBD2|few|TRBJ2-1|15|TRBV7-2
TGTGCCAGCAGCTCCAGACTAGCGGGGGCCTATGAGCAGTTCTTC
CASSSRLAGAYEQFF
>NA|NA|TRBJ2-1|15|TRBV9
TGTGCCAGCAGCGTAGCGACAGGATCCTACAATGAGCAGTTCTTC
CASSVATGSYNEQFF
>NA|few|TRBJ2-3|13|TRBV13
TGTGCCAGCAGCCCTGTCATCACAGATACGCAGTATTTT
CASSPVITDTQYF
>TRBD1|few|TRBJ2-3|15|TRBV11-3
TGTGCCAGCAGCTTAGGGACAGGGGCATCAGATACGCAGTATTTT
CASSLGTGASDTQYF
>TRBD1|NA|TRBJ2-7|14|TRBV4-1
TGCGCCAGCTCGACCCTACAGGGGTTGGACGAGCAGTACTTC
CASSTLQGLDEQYF
>TRBD2|few|TRBJ2-5|20|TRBV24-1
TGTGCCACCAGTGATCCAAAATATAAGACTAGCGGGGGGGATGAGGAGACCCAGTACTTC
CATSDPKYKTSGGDEETQYF